A single sample gave rise to the 3 T cell receptor beta chains below, sequenced in a study of prognosis after radiotherapy for stage I lung cancer. Two rounds of multiplex PCR amplified TCR beta CDR3 from genomic DNA. With primers specific to each TRBV and TRBJ gene, the first-round PCR was performed. TCRdb independently ran MiXCR on the multiplex PCR reads; one entry per CDR3 protein. The table includes about 28,000 distinct CDR3 sequences, around 42% detected once. The sequenced sample was PBMCs, obtained before or after stereotactic body radiation therapy (not recorded which). Receptor source: a donor over 45 with non-small cell lung cancer.

This sequence joins TRBV28 and TRBJ1-2; D remains ambiguous. The CDR3 spans 13 residues. V gave up 7 bases and J gave up 4 bases, with 13 bases separating them. Germline CDR1 and CDR2: MDHEN and SYDVKM. The CDR3 reads CASTFSTLYGYTF. The CDR3, as DNA: TGTGCCAGCACTTTTTCTACACTCTATGGCTACACCTTC.

V and J are TRBV7-2 and TRBJ2-1; perhaps TRBD2 as D (5 bases). Germline assignment: CDR1 SGHTA and CDR2 FQGNSA. V was pared by 5 bases and J by 4 bases, with 15 bases between. This CDR3 has 15 amino acids. The CDR3 region is CASSQDWKEYNEQFF. DNA of the CDR3: TGTGCCAGCAGCCAGGACTGGAAGGAGTACAATGAGCAGTTCTTC.

There are many counts of this clonotype. This chain links TRBV7-9 with TRBJ2-3; D is perhaps TRBD1 (6 bases). Per germline, CDR1 SEHNR and CDR2 FQNEAQ (reference sequence). The CDR3 length is 10 residues. V lost 8 bases to trimming and J lost 6 bases, with 6 bases between them. DNA for the CDR3: TGTGCCAGCCAGGGGGATACGCAGTATTTT. Its translation is CASQGDTQYF.